These T cell receptor beta chains were read from a single sample in a study of OX40 agonist ivuxolimab in advanced cancers. Data came from immunoSEQ multiplex PCR; TCRdb stores just in-frame clones and leaves some out. The sample lists more than 40,000 clones, roughly 89% occurring once. The sample consisted of CD4+ or CD8+ T cells sorted from blood, taken in a trial of the OX40 agonist ivuxolimab. These receptors were obtained from an adult with an advanced solid tumor such as melanoma, head and neck, liver or kidney cancer. Both conserved end residues are part of each CDR3. A D gene is named only where the DNA matches it firmly. Expanded clones get a size class; other rows say once, few or many, or leave the size out.

V	D	size	J	DNA	CDR3
TRBV6-6	-	-	TRBJ2-3	TGTGCCAGCAGTTCCCAAGACGGCACAGATACGCAGTATTTT	CASSSQDGTDTQYF
TRBV9	TRBD2	-	TRBJ2-2	TGTGCCAGCAGCGTTCTTAGCGGGGGCCCGACCGGGGAGCTGTTTTTT	CASSVLSGGPTGELFF
TRBV27	TRBD2	-	TRBJ2-7	TGTGCCAGCAGTTTTCGGACTAGCTACGAGCAGTACTTC	CASSFRTSYEQYF
TRBV5-1	-	-	TRBJ1-1	TGCGCCAGCAGCTTGAGGTGGTGGGACACTGAAGCTTTCTTT	CASSLRWWDTEAFF
TRBV25-1	-	-	TRBJ1-2	TGTGCCAGCAGTGAGTCGGGAGTATCTAACTATGGCTACACCTTC	CASSESGVSNYGYTF
TRBV18	-	-	TRBJ2-7	TGTGCCAGCTCACCTAACGACTACGAGCAGTACTTC	CASSPNDYEQYF
TRBV4-3	TRBD2	-	TRBJ2-7	TGCGCCAGCAGCCAAGACCGACTAGCGAGCTCCTACGAGCAGTACTTC	CASSQDRLASSYEQYF
TRBV29-1	-	-	TRBJ1-3	TGCAGCGTTGTCTCCGCGGGGCGAACTGGAAACACCATATATTTT	CSVVSAGRTGNTIYF
TRBV9	-	-	TRBJ2-1	TGTGCCAGCAGCTCTTCGGACAGTTCCTACAATGAGCAGTTCTTC	CASSSSDSSYNEQFF
TRBV5-6	TRBD2	-	TRBJ2-7	TGTGCCAGCAGCCCCGAGGGAGGGTCCCACTACTACTACGAGCAGTACTTC	CASSPEGGSHYYYEQYF
TRBV11-3	TRBD1	-	TRBJ1-2	TGTGCCAGCAGCATCACCAGCCGGGACAGCTTCTATGGCTACACCTTC	CASSITSRDSFYGYTF
TRBV29-1	-	-	TRBJ2-5	TGCAGCGTTGAGGCGTTAGGCGCGTACCAAGAGACCCAGTACTTC	CSVEALGAYQETQYF
TRBV6-4	TRBD2	few	TRBJ2-3	TGTGCCAGCAGCGCAACTAGCGGCAGCACAGATACGCAGTATTTT	CASSATSGSTDTQYF
TRBV7-8	TRBD2	-	TRBJ2-1	TGTGCCAGCAGCTCCGATCTAGCGGGATCCTACAATGAGCAGTTCTTC	CASSSDLAGSYNEQFF
TRBV9	TRBD1	-	TRBJ2-2	TGTGCCAGCAGCGTAGCCGGGACAGTTAACACCGGGGAGCTGTTTTTT	CASSVAGTVNTGELFF
TRBV4-3	-	-	TRBJ1-6	TGCGCCAGCAGCCAAGATTTGGTAGGGCAGACTTATAATTCACCCCTCCACTTT	CASSQDLVGQTYNSPLHF
TRBV7-2	TRBD1	-	TRBJ1-1	TGTGCCAGCAGCTTATGGGACAGGGGCTCTGAAGCTTTCTTT	CASSLWDRGSEAFF
TRBV11-2	TRBD2	-	TRBJ2-5	TGTGCCAGCAGCTTAGAGCGTGAGCTAGCGGAAGAGACCCAGTACTTC	CASSLERELAEETQYF
TRBV27	-	-	TRBJ1-5	TGTGCCAGCAGTTGGGGGGGATGGGATCAGCCCCAGCATTTT	CASSWGGWDQPQHF
TRBV5-4	TRBD1	-	TRBJ2-6	TGTGCCAGCGAGCCACCCGGGACAGGTGTGTCTGGGGCCAACGTCCTGACTTTC	CASEPPGTGVSGANVLTF
TRBV9	-	-	TRBJ2-3	TGTGCCAGCAGCGTAGCTACTAGCTTAGATACGCAGTATTTT	CASSVATSLDTQYF